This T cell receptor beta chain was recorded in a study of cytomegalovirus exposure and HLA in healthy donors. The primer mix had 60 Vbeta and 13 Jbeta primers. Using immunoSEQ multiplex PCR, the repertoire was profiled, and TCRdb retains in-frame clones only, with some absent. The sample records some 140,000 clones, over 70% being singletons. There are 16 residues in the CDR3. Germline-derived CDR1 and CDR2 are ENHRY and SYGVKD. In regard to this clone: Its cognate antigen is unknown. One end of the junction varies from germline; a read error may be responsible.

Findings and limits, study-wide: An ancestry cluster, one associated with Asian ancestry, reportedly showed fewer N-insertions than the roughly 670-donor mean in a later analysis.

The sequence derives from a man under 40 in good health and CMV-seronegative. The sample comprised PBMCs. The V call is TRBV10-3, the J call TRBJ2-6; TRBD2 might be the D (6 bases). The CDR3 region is CAVSDGRDSGANVLTF. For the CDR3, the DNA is TGTGCCGTCAGTGATGGGCGGGACTCTGGGGCCAACGTCCTGACTTTC.